The 10 T cell receptor beta chains below were found in one sample sequenced in a study of blood T cell repertoires in COVID-19. The method was immunoSEQ multiplex PCR; TCRdb's version includes in-frame clones alone and lacks a portion of them. Among a few hundred thousand clones listed, 80% to 90% were seen once. Sequenced: PBMCs or T cells enriched from blood (not recorded which). The receptors originated from a young man who had recovered from COVID-19.

The chain has TRBV4-1 and TRBJ1-2, with 9 bases lining up with TRBD1. V trimming: 4 bases; J trimming: 3 bases; junction bases outside the gene matches: 12. The CDR3 is made up of 17 amino acids. Germline assignment: CDR1 MGHRA and CDR2 YSYEKL. The CDR3 reads CASSPTGTGPNYYGYTF. CDR3 coding DNA: TGCGCCAGCAGCCCAACCGGGACAGGGCCTAACTACTATGGCTACACCTTC.

The J gene is TRBJ1-1, the V gene TRBV12-5; 7 bases map to TRBD1. From germline, CDR1 is LGHNT and CDR2 FRNRAP. V gave up 4 bases and J gave up 1 base; unmatched junction bases: 15. This CDR3 contains 18 residues. CDR3 coding DNA: TGTGCTAGTGGTTCCGGTCCGAAAACAGGGGAACCGAACACTGAAGCTTTCTTT. Amino acids: CASGSGPKTGEPNTEAFF.

This rearrangement joins TRBV5-1 to TRBJ2-1; 11 nucleotides match TRBD2. There are 14 residues in the CDR3. CDR1 SGHRS and CDR2 YFSETQ come from the germline V gene. V lost 1 base, J lost 10 bases, and 4 bases stayed unmatched. This chain's CDR3 is CASSLIASGGEQFF. CDR3 DNA: TGCGCCAGCAGCTTGATAGCTAGCGGGGGGGAGCAGTTCTTC.

The V call is TRBV5-4, the J call TRBJ2-3, with a tentative D call TRBD2 (5 bases). The CDR3 is made up of 14 amino acids. Between the trimmed V and J ends, which lost 4 bases and 6 bases, there was a span of 15 bases. The V gene's germline CDR1 is SGHNT and CDR2 YYREEE (reference sequence). Here the CDR3 DNA reads TGTGCCAGCAGCCCCACTAGTGGAGCGGATACGCAGTATTTT. Protein: CASSPTSGADTQYF. The whole variable domain, filled in from reference TRBV5-4 and TRBJ2-3, reads ETGVTQSPTHLIKTRGQQVTLRCSSQSGHNTVSWYQQALGQGPQFIFQYYREEENGRGNFPPRFSGLQFPNYSSELNVNALELDDSALYLCASSPTSGADTQYFGPGTRLTVL.

The chain combines TRBV6-5 with TRBJ2-7, with 8 bases fitting TRBD2. The germline CDR1 and CDR2 sequences are MNHEY and SVGAGI. V lost 4 bases, J lost 2 bases, and 7 bases stayed unmatched. This CDR3 comprises 15 residues. In DNA, the CDR3 is TGTGCCAGCAGTTCGGCTCGAGCGGGGGCCTACGAGCAGTACTTC. Amino acids: CASSSARAGAYEQYF.

The gene calls are TRBV6-5 and TRBJ2-5; 8 positions match TRBD1. This CDR3 is built from 16 residues. V shed 0 bases and J 5 bases; nucleotides not matched to a gene: 8. Germline V gives CDR1 MNHEY, CDR2 SVGAGI. In nucleotides, the CDR3 is TGTGCCAGCAGTTACTCGAGGCAGGGGGCGCGGGAGACCCAGTACTTC. Protein sequence: CASSYSRQGARETQYF.

The chain has TRBV15 and TRBJ2-3; no definite D call. V lost 3 bases to trimming and J lost 3 bases, with 16 bases between them. This CDR3 contains 16 residues. Looked up from germline, CDR1 is LNHNV and CDR2 is YYDKDF (reference sequence). The CDR3 reads CATSRVYSESTDTQYF. As DNA, the CDR3 is TGTGCCACCAGCAGGGTATACTCCGAGTCAACAGATACGCAGTATTTT. Full variable domain (rest looked up from reference TRBV15 and TRBJ2-3): DAMVIQNPRYQVTQFGKPVTLSCSQTLNHNVMYWYQQKSSQAPKLLFHYYDKDFNNEADTPDNFQSRRPNTSFCFLDIRSPGLGDTAMYLCATSRVYSESTDTQYFGPGTRLTVL.

To note about this clone: One junction end does not reproduce the germline sequence, and a read error may be involved. The V call is TRBV6-5, the J call TRBJ1-3; tentatively, D is TRBD1 (5 bases). From germline, CDR1 is MNHEY and CDR2 SVGAGI. This CDR3 is built from 13 residues. The DNA of the CDR3 is TGCGCAGTGGGGCCCTTCTCTGGAAACACCATATATTTT. It is translated as CAVGPFSGNTIYF.

The chain links TRBV6-5 to TRBJ2-7, with 8 positions matching TRBD1. The CDR3 totals 15 residues. V gave up 6 bases and J gave up 7 bases; unmatched junction bases: 14. Germline assignment: CDR1 MNHEY and CDR2 SVGAGI. CDR3 nucleotides: TGTGCCAGCAGGGAGGGACAGGTCTCGAGAGAAGAGCAGTACTTC. Protein product: CASREGQVSREEQYF.

This chain links TRBV29-1 with TRBJ2-7; TRBD2 is a possible D gene (5 bases). The V and J ends lost 4 bases and 8 bases respectively, with 18 bases between them. In germline, CDR1 is SQVTM, CDR2 ANQGSEA. This CDR3 contains 13 residues. CDR3 sequence (DNA): TGCAGCGTTGGCAGGACGGGGAGTGACAAGCAGTACTTC. It is translated as CSVGRTGSDKQYF.